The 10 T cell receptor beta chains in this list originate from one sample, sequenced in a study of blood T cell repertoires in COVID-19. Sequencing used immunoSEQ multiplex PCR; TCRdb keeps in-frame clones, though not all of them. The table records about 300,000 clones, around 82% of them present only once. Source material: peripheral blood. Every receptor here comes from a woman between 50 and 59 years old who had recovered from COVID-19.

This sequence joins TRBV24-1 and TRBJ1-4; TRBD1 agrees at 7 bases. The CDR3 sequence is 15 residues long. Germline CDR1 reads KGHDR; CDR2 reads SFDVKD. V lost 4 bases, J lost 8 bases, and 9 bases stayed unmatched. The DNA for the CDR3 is TGTGCCACCAGTGACCCCCGACAGGGTAGCGAAAAACTGTTTTTT. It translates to CATSDPRQGSEKLFF.

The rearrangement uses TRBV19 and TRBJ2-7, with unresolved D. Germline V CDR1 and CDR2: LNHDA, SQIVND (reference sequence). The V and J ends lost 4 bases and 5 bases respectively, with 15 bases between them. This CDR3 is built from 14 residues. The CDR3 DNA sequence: TGTGCCAGTAGTACCACCTTGGTAAGCGACGAGCAGTACTTC. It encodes CASSTTLVSDEQYF.

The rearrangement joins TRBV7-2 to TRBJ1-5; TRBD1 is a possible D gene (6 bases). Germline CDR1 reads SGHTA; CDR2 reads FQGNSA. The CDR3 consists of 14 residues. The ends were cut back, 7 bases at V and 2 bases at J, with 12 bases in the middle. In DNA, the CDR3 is TGTGCCAGCACAGGGGTTGGGGGCAATCAGCCCCAGCATTTT. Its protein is CASTGVGGNQPQHF.

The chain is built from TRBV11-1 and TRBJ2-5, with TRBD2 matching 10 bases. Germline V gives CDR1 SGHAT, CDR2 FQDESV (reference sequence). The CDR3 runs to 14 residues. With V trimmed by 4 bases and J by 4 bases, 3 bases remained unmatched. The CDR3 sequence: CASSWTSGSETQYF. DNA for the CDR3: TGTGCCAGCAGCTGGACTAGCGGCTCAGAGACCCAGTACTTC.

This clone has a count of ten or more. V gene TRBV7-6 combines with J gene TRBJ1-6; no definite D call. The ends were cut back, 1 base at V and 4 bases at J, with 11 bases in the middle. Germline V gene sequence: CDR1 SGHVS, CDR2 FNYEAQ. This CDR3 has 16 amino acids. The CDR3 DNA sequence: TGTGCCAGCAGCTTAGGTCCCAGCGGTTATAATTCACCCCTCCACTTT. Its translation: CASSLGPSGYNSPLHF. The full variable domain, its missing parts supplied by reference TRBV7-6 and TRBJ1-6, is GAGVSQSPRYKVTKRGQDVALRCDPISGHVSLYWYRQALGQGPEFLTYFNYEAQQDKSGLPNDRFSAERPEGSISTLTIQRTEQRDSAMYRCASSLGPSGYNSPLHFGNGTRLTVT.

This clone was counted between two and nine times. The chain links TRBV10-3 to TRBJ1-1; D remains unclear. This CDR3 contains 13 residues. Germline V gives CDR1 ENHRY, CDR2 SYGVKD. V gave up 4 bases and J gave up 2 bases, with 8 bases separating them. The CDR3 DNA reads TGTGCCATCAGTGGGGCAGGTAACACTGAAGCTTTCTTT. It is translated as CAISGAGNTEAFF.

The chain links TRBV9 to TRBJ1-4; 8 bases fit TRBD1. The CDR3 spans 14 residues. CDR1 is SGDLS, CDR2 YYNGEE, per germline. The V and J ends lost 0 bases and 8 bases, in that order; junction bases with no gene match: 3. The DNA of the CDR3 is TGTGCCAGCAGCGTAGGTGGGACAGGCGAAAAACTGTTTTTT. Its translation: CASSVGGTGEKLFF.

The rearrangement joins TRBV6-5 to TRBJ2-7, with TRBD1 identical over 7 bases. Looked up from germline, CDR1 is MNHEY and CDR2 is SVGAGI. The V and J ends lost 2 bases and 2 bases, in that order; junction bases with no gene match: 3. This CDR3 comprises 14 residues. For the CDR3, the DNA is TGTGCCAGCAGTTACGCACAGGGGACCTACGAGCAGTACTTC. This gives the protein CASSYAQGTYEQYF.

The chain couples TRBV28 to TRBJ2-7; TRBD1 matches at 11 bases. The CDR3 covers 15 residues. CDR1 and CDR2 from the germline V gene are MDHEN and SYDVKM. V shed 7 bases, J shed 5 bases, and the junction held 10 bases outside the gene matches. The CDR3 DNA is TGTGCCAGCAACGTCTGGGGACAGGGGGTGAACGAGCAGTACTTC. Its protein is CASNVWGQGVNEQYF.

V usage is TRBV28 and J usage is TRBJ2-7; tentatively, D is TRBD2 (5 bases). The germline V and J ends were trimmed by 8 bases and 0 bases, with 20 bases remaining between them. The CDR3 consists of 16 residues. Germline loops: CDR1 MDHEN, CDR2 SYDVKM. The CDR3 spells CASAEEEESGSYEQYF. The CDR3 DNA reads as TGTGCCAGCGCGGAAGAAGAGGAGAGCGGCTCCTACGAGCAGTACTTC.